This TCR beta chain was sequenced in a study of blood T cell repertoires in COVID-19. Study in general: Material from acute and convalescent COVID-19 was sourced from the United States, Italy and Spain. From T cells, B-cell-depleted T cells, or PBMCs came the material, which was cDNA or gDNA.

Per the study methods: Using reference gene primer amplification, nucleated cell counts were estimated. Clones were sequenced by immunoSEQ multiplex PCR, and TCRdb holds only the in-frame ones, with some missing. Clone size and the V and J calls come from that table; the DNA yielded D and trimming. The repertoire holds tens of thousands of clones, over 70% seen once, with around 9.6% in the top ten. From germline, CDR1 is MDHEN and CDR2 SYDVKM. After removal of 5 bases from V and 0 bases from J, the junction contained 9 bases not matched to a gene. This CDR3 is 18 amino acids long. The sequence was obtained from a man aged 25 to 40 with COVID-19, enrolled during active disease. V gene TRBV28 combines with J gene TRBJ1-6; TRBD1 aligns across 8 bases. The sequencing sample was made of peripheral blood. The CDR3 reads CASSDSRGLGSYNSPLHF. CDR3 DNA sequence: TGTGCCAGCAGTGACTCCAGGGGGCTCGGCTCCTATAATTCACCCCTCCACTTT.